Listed here is a single TCR beta chain. Its antigen is as yet unknown. J was trimmed by 3 bases and V by 2 bases; bases with no gene match: 5. Germline lookup yields CDR1 SEHNR and CDR2 FQNEAQ (reference sequence). CDR3 length: 15 residues. This sample was taken from a study of cytomegalovirus exposure and HLA in healthy donors. Study conclusions and caveats: About 87% or about 30% of the time was how often most TCR beta V segments were productive, according to an earlier analysis.

Primers for the PCR totalled 60 Vbeta and 13 Jbeta. The method was immunoSEQ multiplex PCR; TCRdb's version includes in-frame clones alone and lacks a portion of them. The sample consists of 80,000 or so clones, about a tenth of them appearing once. All the people who gave samples were healthy bone marrow donors. This sequence was found in a man aged 55-75 years in good health and CMV-seropositive. Sequencing was carried out using PBMCs. This chain connects TRBV7-9 to TRBJ2-5; TRBD2 matches 8 bases. The CDR3 DNA follows: TGTGCCAGCAGCTTACGCGGGGGGAATGAAGAGACCCAGTACTTC. Translation gives CASSLRGGNEETQYF.